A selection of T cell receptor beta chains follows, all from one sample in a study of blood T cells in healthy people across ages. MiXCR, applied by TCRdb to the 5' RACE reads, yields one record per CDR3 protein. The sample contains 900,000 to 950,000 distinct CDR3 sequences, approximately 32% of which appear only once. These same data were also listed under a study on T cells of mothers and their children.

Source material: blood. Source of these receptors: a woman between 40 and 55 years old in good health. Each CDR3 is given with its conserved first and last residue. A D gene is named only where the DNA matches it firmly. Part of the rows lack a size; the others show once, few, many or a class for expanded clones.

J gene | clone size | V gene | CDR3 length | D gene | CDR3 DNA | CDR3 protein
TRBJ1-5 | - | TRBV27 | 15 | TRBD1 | TGTGCCAGCAGCCAGGGGACAGGGGGAGGACAGCCCCAGCATTTT | CASSQGTGGGQPQHF
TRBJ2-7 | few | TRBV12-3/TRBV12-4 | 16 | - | TGTGCCAGCAGTTTCCCGGACAGTACTAACTCCTACGAGCAGTACTTC | CASSFPDSTNSYEQYF
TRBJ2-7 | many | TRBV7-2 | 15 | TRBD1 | TGTGCCAGCAGCAAAGACAGGGATCCTTCCTACGAGCAGTACTTC | CASSKDRDPSYEQYF
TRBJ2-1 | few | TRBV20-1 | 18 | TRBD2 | TGCAGTGCTAGAGCTAGCGGGGGGCCGCTAAGCTCCTACAATGAGCAGTTCTTC | CSARASGGPLSSYNEQFF
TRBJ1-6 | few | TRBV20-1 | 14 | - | TGCAGTGCAAGACCCCGACCGGCGCAGGGACCCCTCCACTTT | CSARPRPAQGPLHF
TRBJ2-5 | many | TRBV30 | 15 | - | TGTGCCTGGAGTGCTAAACTAGAAAACCAAGAGACCCAGTACTTC | CAWSAKLENQETQYF
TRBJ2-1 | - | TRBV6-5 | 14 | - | TGTGCCAGCAGTTTGGGAAGGGGATCTGGGGAGCAGTTCTTC | CASSLGRGSGEQFF
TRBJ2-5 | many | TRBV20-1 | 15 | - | TGCAGTGCTAGAGATGGTCAGGATCCCCAAGAGACCCAGTACTTC | CSARDGQDPQETQYF
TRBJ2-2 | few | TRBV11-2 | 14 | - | TGTGCCAGCAGCGCGCTCGGGTCCACCGGGGAGCTGTTTTTT | CASSALGSTGELFF
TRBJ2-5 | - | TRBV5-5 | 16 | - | TGTGCCAGCAGGATGGAAGGTCACAGGGTCAAGGAGACCCAGTACTTC | CASRMEGHRVKETQYF
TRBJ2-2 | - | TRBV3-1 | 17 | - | TGTGCCAGCAGCAAATTTGACACAACTGGGGACACCGGGGAGCTGTTTTTT | CASSKFDTTGDTGELFF
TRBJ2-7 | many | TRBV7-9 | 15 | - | TGTGCCAGCAGCTTAGTCTCAGGAGGGGAACTCGAGCAGTACTTC | CASSLVSGGELEQYF
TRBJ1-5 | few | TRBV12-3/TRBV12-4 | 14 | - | TGTGCCAGCAGATCGACAGTAAACAATCAGCCCCAGCATTTT | CASRSTVNNQPQHF
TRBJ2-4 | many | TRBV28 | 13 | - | TGTGCCAGTGGGACGGGTATGCGAGTCATTCAGTACTTC | CASGTGMRVIQYF
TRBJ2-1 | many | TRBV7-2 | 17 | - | TGTGCCAGCAGCTTAGAGAGCCCGGGACCAATCTACAATGAGCAGTTCTTC | CASSLESPGPIYNEQFF
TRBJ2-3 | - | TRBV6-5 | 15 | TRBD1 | TGTGCCAGCAACCTACAGGGGGCAAGCACAGATGCGCAGTATTTT | CASNLQGASTDAQYF
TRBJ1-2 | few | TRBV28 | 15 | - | TGTGCCAGCAGTTTAAATTTTTGGACGACTCACGGCTACACCTTC | CASSLNFWTTHGYTF
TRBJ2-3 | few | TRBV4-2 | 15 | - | TGTGCCAGCAGCCCCCGAAACGGGGGGCAGGATACGCAGTATTTT | CASSPRNGGQDTQYF
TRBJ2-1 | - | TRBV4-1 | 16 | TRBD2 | TGCGCCAGCAGCCTTCTTACGGGGGGGTTTTACAATGAGCAGTTCTTC | CASSLLTGGFYNEQFF
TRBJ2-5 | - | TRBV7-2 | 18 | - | TGTGCCAGCAGCTTAAACTTCGCTCAGGGCCGGTGGGGAGAGACCCAGTACTTC | CASSLNFAQGRWGETQYF
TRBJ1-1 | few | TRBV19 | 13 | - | TGTGCCAGTAGTATGAAGGGGGACACTGAAGCTTTCTTT | CASSMKGDTEAFF
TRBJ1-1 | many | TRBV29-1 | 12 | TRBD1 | TGCAGCGTTGATGACAGGGGGACTGAAGCTTTCTTT | CSVDDRGTEAFF
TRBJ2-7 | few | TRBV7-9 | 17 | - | TGTGCCAGCAGCTCTTCCTCCGTCCCGTTCTTCTCCTACGAGCAGTACTTC | CASSSSSVPFFSYEQYF
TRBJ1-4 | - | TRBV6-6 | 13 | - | TGTGCCAGCATCGGAGGGCGTTATGAAAAACTGTTTTTT | CASIGGRYEKLFF
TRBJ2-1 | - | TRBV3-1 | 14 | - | TGTGCCAGCAGCCAAGATCAGGGAGACAATGAGCAGTTCTTC | CASSQDQGDNEQFF
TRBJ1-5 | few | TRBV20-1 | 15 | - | TGCAGTGCTCCAACTGCACAGGCTAGCAATCAGCCCCAGCATTTT | CSAPTAQASNQPQHF
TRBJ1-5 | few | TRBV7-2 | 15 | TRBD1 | TGTGCCAGCAGCTCCGAGGGGACAGGGTTGGCGCCCCAGCATTTT | CASSSEGTGLAPQHF
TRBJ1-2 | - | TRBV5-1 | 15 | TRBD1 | TGCGCCAGCAGCTCCATACAGGACAGGGTGCATGGCTACACCTTC | CASSSIQDRVHGYTF
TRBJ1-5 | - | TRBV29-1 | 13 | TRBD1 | TGCAGCGTACAGGGGGCGTGGGATCAGCCCCGGCATTTT | CSVQGAWDQPRHF
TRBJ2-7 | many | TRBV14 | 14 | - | TGTGCCAGCAGAGAGACAGGTAGCTCCTACGAGCAGTACTTC | CASRETGSSYEQYF
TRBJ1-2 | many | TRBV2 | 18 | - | TGTGCCAGCAGTGAAGCGCTTGCCACCACACGGATCGACTATGGCTACACCTTC | CASSEALATTRIDYGYTF
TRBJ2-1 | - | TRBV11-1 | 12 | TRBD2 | TGTGCCAGCAGCCCGGGGGGGCATGAGCAGTTCTTC | CASSPGGHEQFF
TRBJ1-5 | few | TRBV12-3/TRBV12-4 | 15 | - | TGTGCCAGCAGTCAAGATTCTTATAGCAATCAGCCCCAGCATTTT | CASSQDSYSNQPQHF
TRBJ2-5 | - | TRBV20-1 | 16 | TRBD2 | TGCAGTGCTACCGAGGGTCTAGCGGGGGGCCTAGAGACCCAGTACTTC | CSATEGLAGGLETQYF
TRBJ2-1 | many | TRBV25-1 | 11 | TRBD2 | TGTGCCAGCAGCACCGGGGGGGAGCAGTTCTTC | CASSTGGEQFF
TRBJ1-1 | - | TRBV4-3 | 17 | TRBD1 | TGCGCCAGCAGCCAAGAGCTGAGTCAGGGGGCGAGCACTGAAGCTTTCTTT | CASSQELSQGASTEAFF
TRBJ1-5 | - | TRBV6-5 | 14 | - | TGTGCCAGCAGTACACAGGGTGACGGGCAGCCCCAGCATTTT | CASSTQGDGQPQHF
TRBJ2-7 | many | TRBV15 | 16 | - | TGTGCCACCAGCAGAGAGGGCGGGGCTTTTTCCTACGAGCAGTACTTC | CATSREGGAFSYEQYF
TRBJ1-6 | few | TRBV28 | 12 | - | TGCGCCGCTGCTGTCGGGAATTCACCCCTCCACTTT | CAAAVGNSPLHF
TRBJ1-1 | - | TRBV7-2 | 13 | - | TGTGCCAGCAGCCGACTATCGGGCACTGAAGCTTTCTTT | CASSRLSGTEAFF
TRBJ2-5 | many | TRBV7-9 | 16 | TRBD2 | TGTGCCAGCAGCCTCTCTAGCGGGATGTACCAAGAGACCCAGTACTTC | CASSLSSGMYQETQYF
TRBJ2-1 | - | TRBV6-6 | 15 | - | TGTGCCAGCAGTTACGCAATTCAAGCGGCCAATGAGCAGTTCTTC | CASSYAIQAANEQFF
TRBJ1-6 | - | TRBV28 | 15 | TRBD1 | TGTGCCAGCAGTTTACGGACAGGGGTGAATTCACCCCTCCACTTT | CASSLRTGVNSPLHF